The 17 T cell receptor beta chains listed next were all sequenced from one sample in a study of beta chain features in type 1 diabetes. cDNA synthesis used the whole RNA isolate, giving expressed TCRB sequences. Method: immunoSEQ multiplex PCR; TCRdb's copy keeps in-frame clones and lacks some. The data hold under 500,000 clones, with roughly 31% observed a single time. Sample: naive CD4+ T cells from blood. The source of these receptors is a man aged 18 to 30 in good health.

CDR3 in DNA: TGCAGCGGGTACAGGGGCCACGAGCAGTACTTC. Protein sequence: CSGYRGHEQYF. The rearrangement uses TRBV29-1 and TRBJ2-7, with 7 bases aligning to TRBD1. V was pared by 7 bases and J by 5 bases, with 5 bases of the junction left unmatched. CDR1 and CDR2 (germline): SQVTM, ANQGSEA. The CDR3 runs to 11 residues.

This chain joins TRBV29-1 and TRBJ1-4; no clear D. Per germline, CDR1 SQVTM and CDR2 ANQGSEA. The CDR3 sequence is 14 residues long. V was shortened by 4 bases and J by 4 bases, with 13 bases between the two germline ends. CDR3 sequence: CSVGGRGFNEKLFF. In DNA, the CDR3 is TGCAGCGTTGGAGGACGGGGATTTAATGAAAAACTGTTTTTT.

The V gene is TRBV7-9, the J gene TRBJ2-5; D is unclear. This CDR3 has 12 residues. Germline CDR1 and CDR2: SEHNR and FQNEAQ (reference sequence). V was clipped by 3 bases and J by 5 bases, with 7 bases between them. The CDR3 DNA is TGTGCCAGCAGCTTTGGCCGGGAGACCCAGTACTTC. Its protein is CASSFGRETQYF.

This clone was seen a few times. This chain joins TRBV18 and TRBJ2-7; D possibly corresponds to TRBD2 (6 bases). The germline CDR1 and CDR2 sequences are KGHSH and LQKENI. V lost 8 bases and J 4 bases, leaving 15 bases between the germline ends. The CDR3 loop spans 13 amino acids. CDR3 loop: CASESSGSYEQYF. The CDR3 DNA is TGTGCCAGCGAAAGCTCCGGGAGTTACGAGCAGTACTTC.

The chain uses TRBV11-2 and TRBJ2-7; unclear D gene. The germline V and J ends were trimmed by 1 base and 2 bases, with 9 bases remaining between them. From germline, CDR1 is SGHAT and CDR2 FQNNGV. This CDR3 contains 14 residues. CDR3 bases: TGTGCCAGCAGCTTAGTGCCGGGCGCCTACGAGCAGTACTTC. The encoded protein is CASSLVPGAYEQYF.

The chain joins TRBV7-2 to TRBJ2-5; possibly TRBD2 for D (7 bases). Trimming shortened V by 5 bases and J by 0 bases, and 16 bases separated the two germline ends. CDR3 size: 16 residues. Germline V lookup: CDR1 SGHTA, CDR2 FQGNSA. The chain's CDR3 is CASSPAGARHQETQYF. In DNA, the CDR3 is TGTGCCAGCAGCCCTGCGGGGGCGCGGCACCAAGAGACCCAGTACTTC.

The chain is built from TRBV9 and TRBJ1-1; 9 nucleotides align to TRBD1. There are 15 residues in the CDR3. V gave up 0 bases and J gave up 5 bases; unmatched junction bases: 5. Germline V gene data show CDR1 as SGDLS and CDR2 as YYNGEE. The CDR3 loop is CASSVGQGVNTEAFF. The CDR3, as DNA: TGTGCCAGCAGCGTAGGACAGGGGGTTAATACTGAAGCTTTCTTT.

CDR3 protein: CASSWDRGIGNTEAFF. The DNA of the CDR3 is TGTGCCAGCAGTTGGGACAGGGGGATCGGGAACACTGAAGCTTTCTTT. The chain employs TRBV28 and TRBJ1-1; TRBD1 agrees at 11 bases. The ends lost 4 bases at V and 1 base at J; junction bases unmatched: 5. Germline assignment: CDR1 MDHEN and CDR2 SYDVKM. The CDR3 totals 16 residues.

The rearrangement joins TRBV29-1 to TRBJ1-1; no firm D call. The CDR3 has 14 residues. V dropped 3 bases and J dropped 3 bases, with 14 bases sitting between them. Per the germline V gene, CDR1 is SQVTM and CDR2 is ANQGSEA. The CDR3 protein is CSVDSRAGDTEAFF. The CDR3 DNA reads TGCAGCGTTGATTCCAGAGCTGGGGACACTGAAGCTTTCTTT.

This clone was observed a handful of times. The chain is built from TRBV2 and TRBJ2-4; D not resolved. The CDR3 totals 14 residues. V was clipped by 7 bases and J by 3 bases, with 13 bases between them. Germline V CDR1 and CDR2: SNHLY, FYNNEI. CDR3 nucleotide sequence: TGTGCCAGCATAGGCGATGTCGGCAAAAACATTCAGTACTTC. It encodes CASIGDVGKNIQYF. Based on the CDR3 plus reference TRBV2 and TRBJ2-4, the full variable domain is EPEVTQTPSHQVTQMGQEVILRCVPISNHLYFYWYRQILGQKVEFLVSFYNNEISEKSEIFDDQFSVERPDGSNFTLKIRSTKLEDSAMYFCASIGDVGKNIQYFGAGTRLSVL.

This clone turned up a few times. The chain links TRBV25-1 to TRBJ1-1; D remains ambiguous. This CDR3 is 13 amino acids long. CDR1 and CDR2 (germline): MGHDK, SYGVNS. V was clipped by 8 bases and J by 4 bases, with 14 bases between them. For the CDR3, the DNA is TGTGCCAGCGCTAAACCGGGATTCACTGAAGCTTTCTTT. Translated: CASAKPGFTEAFF. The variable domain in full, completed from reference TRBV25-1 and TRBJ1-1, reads EADIYQTPRYLVIGTGKKITLECSQTMGHDKMYWYQQDPGMELHLIHYSYGVNSTEKGDLSSESTVSRIRTEHFPLTLESARPSHTSQYLCASAKPGFTEAFFGQGTRLTVV.

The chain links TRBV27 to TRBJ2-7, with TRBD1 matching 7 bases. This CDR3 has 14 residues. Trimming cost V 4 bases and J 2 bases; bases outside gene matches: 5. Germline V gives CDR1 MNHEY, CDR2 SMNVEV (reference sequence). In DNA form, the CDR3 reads TGTGCCAGCAGTTATTCAGGGACAGCCTACGAGCAGTACTTC. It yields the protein CASSYSGTAYEQYF.

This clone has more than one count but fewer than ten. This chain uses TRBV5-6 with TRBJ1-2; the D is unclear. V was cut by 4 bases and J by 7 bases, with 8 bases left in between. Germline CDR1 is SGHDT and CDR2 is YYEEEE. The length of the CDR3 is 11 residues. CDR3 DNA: TGTGCCAGCAGCGGCATGCGTGGCTACACCTTC. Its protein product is CASSGMRGYTF. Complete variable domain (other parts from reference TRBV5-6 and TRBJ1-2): DAGVTQSPTHLIKTRGQQVTLRCSPKSGHDTVSWYQQALGQGPQFIFQYYEEEERQRGNFPDRFSGHQFPNYSSELNVNALLLGDSALYLCASSGMRGYTFGSGTRLTVV.

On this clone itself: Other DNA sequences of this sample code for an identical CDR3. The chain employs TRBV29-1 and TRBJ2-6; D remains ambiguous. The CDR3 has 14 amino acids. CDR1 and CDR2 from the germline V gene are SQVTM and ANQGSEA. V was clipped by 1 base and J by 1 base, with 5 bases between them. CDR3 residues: CSVEGLSGANVLTF. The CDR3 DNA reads TGCAGCGTTGAAGGATTGTCTGGGGCCAACGTCCTGACTTTC. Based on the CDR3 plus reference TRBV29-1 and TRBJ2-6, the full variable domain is SAVISQKPSRDICQRGTSLTIQCQVDSQVTMMFWYRQQPGQSLTLIATANQGSEATYESGFVIDKFPISRPNLTFSTLTVSNMSPEDSSIYLCSVEGLSGANVLTFGAGSRLTVL.

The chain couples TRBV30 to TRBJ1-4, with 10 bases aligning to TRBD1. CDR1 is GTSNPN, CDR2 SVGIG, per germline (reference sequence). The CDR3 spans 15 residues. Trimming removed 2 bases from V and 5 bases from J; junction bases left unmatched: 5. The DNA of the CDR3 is TGTGCCTGGAGTTATCCGGGACAGGGGAATGAAAAACTGTTTTTT. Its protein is CAWSYPGQGNEKLFF. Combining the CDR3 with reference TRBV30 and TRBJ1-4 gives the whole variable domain SQTIHQWPATLVQPVGSPLSLECTVEGTSNPNLYWYRQAAGRGLQLLFYSVGIGQISSEVPQNLSASRPQDRQFILSSKKLLLSDSGFYLCAWSYPGQGNEKLFFGSGTQLSVL.

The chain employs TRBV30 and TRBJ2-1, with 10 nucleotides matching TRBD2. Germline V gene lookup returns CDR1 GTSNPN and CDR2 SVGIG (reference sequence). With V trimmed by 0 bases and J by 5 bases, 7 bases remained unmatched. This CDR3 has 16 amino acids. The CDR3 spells CAWSVRTSGIHNEQFF. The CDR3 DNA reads TGTGCCTGGAGTGTCCGAACTAGCGGGATCCACAATGAGCAGTTCTTC.

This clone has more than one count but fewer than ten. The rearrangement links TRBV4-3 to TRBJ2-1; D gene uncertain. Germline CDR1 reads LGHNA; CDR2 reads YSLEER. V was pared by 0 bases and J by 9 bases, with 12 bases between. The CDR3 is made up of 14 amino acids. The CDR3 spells CASSQEPGRREQFF. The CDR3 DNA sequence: TGCGCCAGCAGCCAAGAGCCCGGTCGGCGTGAGCAGTTCTTC.